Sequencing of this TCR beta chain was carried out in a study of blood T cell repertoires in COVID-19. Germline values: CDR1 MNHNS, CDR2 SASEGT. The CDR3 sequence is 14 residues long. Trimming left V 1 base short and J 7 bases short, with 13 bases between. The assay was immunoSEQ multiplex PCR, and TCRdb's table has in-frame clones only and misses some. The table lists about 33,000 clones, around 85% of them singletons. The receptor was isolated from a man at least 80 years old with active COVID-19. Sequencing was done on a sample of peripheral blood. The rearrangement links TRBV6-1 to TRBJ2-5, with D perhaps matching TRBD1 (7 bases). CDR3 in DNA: TGTGCCAGCAGTGAAGTTCCGCAGGGGGGGACCCAGTACTTC. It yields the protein CASSEVPQGGTQYF.